Listed below are T cell receptor beta chains from one sample, sequenced in a study of OX40 agonist ivuxolimab in advanced cancers. Assay used: immunoSEQ multiplex PCR; TCRdb lists only in-frame clones, some missing. The data hold fewer than 85,000 clones, with about 86% observed a single time. Sequenced here: CD4+ or CD8+ T cells sorted from blood, sampled in a trial of the OX40 agonist ivuxolimab. All receptors come from an adult with an advanced solid tumor such as melanoma, head and neck, liver or kidney cancer. Each CDR3 is given with its conserved first and last residue. The D gene is left open where the match is weak. Clone size is shown for a subset of rows, as once, few, many or a class of expanded clone.

j_call: TRBJ1-2; clone_size: few; d_call: -; v_call: TRBV7-9; cdr3_nt: TGTGCCAGCAGCCCACAGAGGACCTATGGCTACACCTTC; cdr3_aa: CASSPQRTYGYTF
j_call: TRBJ2-7; clone_size: -; d_call: -; v_call: TRBV4-3; cdr3_nt: TGCGCCAGCAGTCCGGTGGGGGGTAGGGAGCAGTACTTC; cdr3_aa: CASSPVGGREQYF
j_call: TRBJ1-2; clone_size: few; d_call: -; v_call: TRBV28; cdr3_nt: TGTGCCAGCAGTTTATGGTCCGGGCAGGTGATAGGGGGCTACACCTTC; cdr3_aa: CASSLWSGQVIGGYTF
j_call: TRBJ2-6; clone_size: -; d_call: TRBD1; v_call: TRBV19; cdr3_nt: TGTGCCAGTACCCCTTTATTGGGACAGTACTCTGGGGCCAACGTCCTGACTTTC; cdr3_aa: CASTPLLGQYSGANVLTF
j_call: TRBJ2-3; clone_size: -; d_call: TRBD2; v_call: TRBV30; cdr3_nt: TGTGCCTGGAGATTCTCGGGGGGGATCATAGATACGCAGTATTTT; cdr3_aa: CAWRFSGGIIDTQYF
j_call: TRBJ2-7; clone_size: -; d_call: -; v_call: TRBV5-6; cdr3_nt: TGTGCCAGCAGCTTTTACGGCTACGAGCAGTACTTC; cdr3_aa: CASSFYGYEQYF
j_call: TRBJ2-2; clone_size: -; d_call: TRBD2; v_call: TRBV28; cdr3_nt: TGTGCCAGCAGTTCCCCCGGGACTAGTTCGGGGAAGGTGGGGGAGCTGTTTTTT; cdr3_aa: CASSSPGTSSGKVGELFF
j_call: TRBJ2-1; clone_size: -; d_call: TRBD2; v_call: TRBV15; cdr3_nt: TGTGCCACCAGCAGAGGGATAGTAGCGGGTAATGAGCAGTTCTTC; cdr3_aa: CATSRGIVAGNEQFF
j_call: TRBJ2-7; clone_size: -; d_call: -; v_call: TRBV10-2; cdr3_nt: TGCGCCAGCAGTCATAGGTCCTACGAGCAGTACTTC; cdr3_aa: CASSHRSYEQYF
j_call: TRBJ1-5; clone_size: -; d_call: -; v_call: TRBV9; cdr3_nt: TGTGCCAGCAATAAGTTTGGGAATCTCAATCAGCCCCAGCATTTT; cdr3_aa: CASNKFGNLNQPQHF